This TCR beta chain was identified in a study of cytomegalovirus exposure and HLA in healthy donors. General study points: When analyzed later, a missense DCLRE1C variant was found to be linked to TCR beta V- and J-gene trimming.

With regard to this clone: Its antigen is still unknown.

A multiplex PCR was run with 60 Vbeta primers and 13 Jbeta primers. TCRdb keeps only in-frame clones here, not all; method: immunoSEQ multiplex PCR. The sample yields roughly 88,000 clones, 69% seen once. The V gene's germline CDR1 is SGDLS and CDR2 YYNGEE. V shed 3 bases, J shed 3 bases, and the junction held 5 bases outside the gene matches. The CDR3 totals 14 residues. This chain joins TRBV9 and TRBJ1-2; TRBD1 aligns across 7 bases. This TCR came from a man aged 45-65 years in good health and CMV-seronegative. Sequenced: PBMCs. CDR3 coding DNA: TGTGCCAGCAGCGCAGGGACAGTCTACTATGGCTACACCTTC. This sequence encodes CASSAGTVYYGYTF.